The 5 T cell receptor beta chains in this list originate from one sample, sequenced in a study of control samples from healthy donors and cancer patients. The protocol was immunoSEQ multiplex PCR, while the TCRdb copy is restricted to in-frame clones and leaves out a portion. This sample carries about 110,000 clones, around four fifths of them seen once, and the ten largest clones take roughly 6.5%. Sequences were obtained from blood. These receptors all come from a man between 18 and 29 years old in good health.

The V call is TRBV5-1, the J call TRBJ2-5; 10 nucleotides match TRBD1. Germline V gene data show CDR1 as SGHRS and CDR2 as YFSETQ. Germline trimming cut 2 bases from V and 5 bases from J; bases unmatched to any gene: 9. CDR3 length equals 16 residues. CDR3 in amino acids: CASSLMTGGEGETQYF. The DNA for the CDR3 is TGCGCCAGCAGCTTAATGACAGGGGGCGAGGGGGAGACCCAGTACTTC.

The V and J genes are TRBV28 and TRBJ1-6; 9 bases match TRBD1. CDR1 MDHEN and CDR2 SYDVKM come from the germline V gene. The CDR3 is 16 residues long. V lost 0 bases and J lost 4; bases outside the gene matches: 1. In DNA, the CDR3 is TGTGCCAGCAGTTTATGGGGACAGGGATATAATTCACCCCTCCACTTT. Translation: CASSLWGQGYNSPLHF.

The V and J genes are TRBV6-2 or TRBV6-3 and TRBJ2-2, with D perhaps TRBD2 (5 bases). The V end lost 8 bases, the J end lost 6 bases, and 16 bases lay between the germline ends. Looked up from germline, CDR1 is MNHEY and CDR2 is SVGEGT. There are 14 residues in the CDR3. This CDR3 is CASRLSPGAGELFF. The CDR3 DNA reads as TGTGCCAGCCGCCTCTCCCCCGGGGCCGGGGAGCTGTTTTTT.

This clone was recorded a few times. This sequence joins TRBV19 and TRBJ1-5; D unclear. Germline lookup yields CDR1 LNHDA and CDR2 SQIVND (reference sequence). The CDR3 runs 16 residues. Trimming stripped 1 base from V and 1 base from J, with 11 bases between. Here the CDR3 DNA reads TGTGCCAGTAGTATAGTCGGTTTTGGGAGCAATCAGCCCCAGCATTTT. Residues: CASSIVGFGSNQPQHF.

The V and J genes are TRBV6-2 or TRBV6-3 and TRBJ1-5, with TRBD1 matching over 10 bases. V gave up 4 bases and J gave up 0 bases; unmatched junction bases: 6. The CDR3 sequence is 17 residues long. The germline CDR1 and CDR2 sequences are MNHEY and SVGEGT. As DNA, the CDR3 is TGTGCCAGCAGTTTAGGACAGGGGGGCAATAGCAATCAGCCCCAGCATTTT. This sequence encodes CASSLGQGGNSNQPQHF.